Following are 3 T cell receptor beta chains from one sample sequenced in a study of PD-1 blockade in classical Hodgkin lymphoma. Method: immunoSEQ multiplex PCR; TCRdb's copy keeps in-frame clones and lacks some. Of about 27,000 clones in the sample, about 83% were seen once. All patients experienced relapse after autologous stem cell transplantation, and brentuximab vedotin exposure was variable. Using magnetic negative selection, the CD4+ T cells were separated out of thawed PBMCs. This specimen was CD4+ T cells from blood, taken at baseline. These receptor sequences come from a human donor with classical Hodgkin lymphoma.

This chain uses TRBV7-7 with TRBJ1-4, with D hard to call. The germline CDR1 and CDR2 sequences are SSHAT and FNYEAQ (reference sequence). Trimming shortened V by 5 bases and J by 8 bases, and 18 bases separated the two germline ends. The CDR3 length is 15 residues. CDR3 region: CASSPLGNFGEKLFF. The CDR3 DNA follows: TGTGCCAGCAGCCCATTGGGGAACTTCGGAGAAAAACTGTTTTTT.

This chain uses TRBV7-8 with TRBJ2-1; TRBD2 aligns across 8 bases. The CDR3 has 18 amino acids. Germline CDR1 SGHVS, CDR2 FQNEAQ. With 2 bases clipped from V and 6 bases from J, the junction kept 15 bases outside the gene matches. CDR3 in DNA: TGTGCCAGCAGCTTAAGTTCGCGGAGTAGCGGGACAATCAATGAGCAGTTCTTC. Translation gives CASSLSSRSSGTINEQFF.

The J gene is TRBJ2-5, the V gene TRBV19; D is unclear. Trimming took 5 bases from V and 5 from J, leaving 6 bases between them. The CDR3 is made up of 11 amino acids. Germline lookup yields CDR1 LNHDA and CDR2 SQIVND (reference sequence). CDR3 amino acids: CASSFGETQYF. In DNA, the CDR3 is TGTGCCAGTAGTTTCGGGGAGACCCAGTACTTC.